The 20 T cell receptor beta chains reported below all come from one sample, sequenced in a study of radiation and T cells in renal cell carcinoma. Time point: blood 2 weeks post-SBRT. Treatment in this sample: 15 Gy SBRT to primary tumor, nephrectomy 4 weeks later. Profiling relied on immunoSEQ multiplex PCR, and the TCRdb table lists in-frame clones only, not all of them. The sample lists some 130,000 clones, more than 75% occurring once. The sample was blood, taken from a patient whose treatment included radiotherapy and nephrectomy. These receptors were obtained from a woman aged 70-85 years with renal cell carcinoma.

This clone was seen a single time. This chain links TRBV5-6 with TRBJ1-2; 10 bases fit TRBD1. Germline values: CDR1 SGHDT, CDR2 YYEEEE. This CDR3 has 16 amino acids. The V and J ends lost 4 bases and 4 bases, in that order; junction bases with no gene match: 10. The CDR3 sequence is CASSPGQGEIPYGYTF. In DNA, the CDR3 is TGTGCCAGCAGCCCTGGACAGGGGGAGATCCCCTATGGCTACACCTTC.

This clone was seen a single time. The gene calls are TRBV12-1 and TRBJ2-7; the table's D gene call, TRBD2, was not cross checked with the DNA. TRBV12-1 is labeled a pseudogene. CDR3 length equals 17 residues. CDR3: CASSSPTTSGTSYEQYF. The CDR3 region has the DNA TGTGCCAGCAGCTCCCCCACCACTAGCGGGACCTCCTACGAGCAGTACTTC.

This clone was recorded a few times. V gene TRBV7-2 combines with J gene TRBJ1-1; the D gene is possibly TRBD1 (5 bases). This CDR3 comprises 13 residues. V shed 5 bases and J shed 11 bases, with 18 bases lying between them. Per germline, CDR1 SGHTA and CDR2 FQGNSA. CDR3 coding DNA: TGTGCCAGCAGCCCTCAGGGAAGAGGGGTTGCTTTCTTT. It translates to CASSPQGRGVAFF.

The chain employs TRBV19 and TRBJ1-1; 8 positions agree with TRBD1. The J segment lost 1 base and the V segment lost 5 bases, leaving 6 bases of the junction unmatched. Germline CDR1 and CDR2: LNHDA and SQIVND (reference sequence). The CDR3 is 15 amino acids. The CDR3 protein is CASSVQGARNTEAFF. Here the CDR3 DNA reads TGTGCCAGTAGTGTCCAGGGGGCGCGGAACACTGAAGCTTTCTTT. The variable domain in full, completed from reference TRBV19 and TRBJ1-1, reads DGGITQSPKYLFRKEGQNVTLSCEQNLNHDAMYWYRQDPGQGLRLIYYSQIVNDFQKGDIAEGYSVSREKKESFPLTVTSAQKNPTAFYLCASSVQGARNTEAFFGQGTRLTVV.

The CDR3 sequence is CASSLNVGTQYF. The CDR3 region has the DNA TGTGCCAGCAGCTTAAACGTTGGCACGCAGTATTTT. The chain links TRBV7-2 to TRBJ2-3; D remains unclear. The V end was cut by 2 bases, the J end by 9 bases, with 9 bases between. This CDR3 has 12 amino acids. CDR1 is SGHTA and CDR2 is FQGNSA in the germline V gene.

This chain links TRBV5-1 with TRBJ1-6; 7 bases align to TRBD1. Germline CDR1 and CDR2: SGHRS and YFSETQ. V lost 8 bases, J lost 10 bases, and 15 bases stayed unmatched. The CDR3 covers 15 residues. CDR3 sequence (DNA): TGCGCCAGTAGACAGGGCCTCAGGGGACACTCACCCCTCCACTTT. This encodes CASRQGLRGHSPLHF.

The rearrangement joins TRBV5-1 to TRBJ2-7; a weak D match, TRBD2 (7 bases). This CDR3 region has 15 residues. Germline CDR1 and CDR2: SGHRS and YFSETQ. Trimming took off 1 base at V and 5 bases at J, with 16 bases between the two ends. The CDR3 is CASSLSGGAKDEQYF. Written as DNA, the CDR3 is TGCGCCAGCAGCTTGTCGGGGGGCGCGAAGGACGAGCAGTACTTC.

The gene calls are TRBV7-8 and TRBJ1-1; TRBD1 might be the D (5 bases). The CDR3 spans 17 residues. With 6 bases removed from V and 0 bases from J, the gap between germline ends came to 20 bases. The germline V gene has CDR1 SGHVS and CDR2 FQNEAQ. The CDR3 DNA follows: TGTGCCAGCAGTTTCGACAGATCACCTTTATTGAACACTGAAGCTTTCTTT. It encodes CASSFDRSPLLNTEAFF.

The chain links TRBV19 to TRBJ1-5, with a possible D match to TRBD1 (6 bases). V lost 3 bases and J 5 bases, leaving 11 bases between the germline ends. The CDR3 has 14 residues. Looked up from germline, CDR1 is LNHDA and CDR2 is SQIVND (reference sequence). CDR3 sequence: CASSMGGRDQPQHF. Written as DNA, the CDR3 is TGTGCCAGTAGTATGGGGGGCCGGGATCAGCCCCAGCATTTT.

The rearrangement links TRBV4-3 to TRBJ2-3; no clear D gene. Germline V CDR1 and CDR2: LGHNA, YSLEER. With 4 bases removed from V and 3 bases from J, the gap between germline ends came to 8 bases. The CDR3 length is 13 residues. The CDR3 loop reads CASSRLGTDTQYF. CDR3 sequence (DNA): TGCGCCAGCAGCCGCCTTGGAACAGATACGCAGTATTTT.

V and J are TRBV5-4 and TRBJ2-5; D gene ambiguous. The CDR3 length is 14 residues. V dropped 5 bases and J dropped 0 bases, with 11 bases sitting between them. CDR1 is SGHNT and CDR2 is YYREEE in the germline V gene (reference sequence). The CDR3 here is CASRNGPNQETQYF. CDR3 sequence (DNA): TGTGCCAGCAGAAACGGGCCGAACCAAGAGACCCAGTACTTC.

The CDR3 DNA sequence: TGCAGCGTTGAAGAAACAGGGGGCAGTCAGCCCCAGCATTTT. This codes for CSVEETGGSQPQHF. V gene TRBV29-1 combines with J gene TRBJ1-5, with TRBD1 matching over 9 bases. The length of the CDR3 is 14 residues. Looked up from germline, CDR1 is SQVTM and CDR2 is ANQGSEA. The V and J ends lost 0 bases and 6 bases, in that order; junction bases with no gene match: 3.

The chain is built from TRBV11-2 and TRBJ2-2; 9 positions agree with TRBD2. Per germline, CDR1 SGHAT and CDR2 FQNNGV. CDR3 length: 16 amino acids. With V trimmed by 5 bases and J by 7 bases, 11 bases remained unmatched. For the CDR3, the DNA is TGTGCCAGCAGCCCCGGCTTAGCGGGGGAGTACGGGGAGCTGTTTTTT. Translation gives CASSPGLAGEYGELFF.

The chain has TRBV6-4 and TRBJ2-2; 8 bases match TRBD2. Germline V gene sequence: CDR1 MRHNA, CDR2 SNTAGT. This CDR3 region has 14 residues. The trim removed 7 bases at V and 6 bases at J, leaving 7 bases unmatched. The CDR3 here is CASMVDSGAGELFF. The CDR3 nucleotides read TGTGCCAGCATGGTTGATAGCGGGGCCGGGGAGCTGTTTTTT.

The chain couples TRBV25-1 to TRBJ1-1; a weak D match, TRBD1 (6 bases). This CDR3 is built from 14 residues. The germline CDR1 and CDR2 sequences are MGHDK and SYGVNS. V was clipped by 4 bases and J by 0 bases, with 9 bases between them. The CDR3 protein is CASSGRDMNTEAFF. CDR3 nucleotides: TGTGCCAGCAGTGGGAGGGACATGAACACTGAAGCTTTCTTT.

The gene calls are TRBV2 and TRBJ2-3; D not certain. CDR3 size: 16 residues. Germline loops: CDR1 SNHLY, CDR2 FYNNEI. V dropped 6 bases and J dropped 4 bases, with 20 bases sitting between them. CDR3 bases: TGTGCCAGCAGCGACCCGTCGGTAGCTCTTTCAGATACGCAGTATTTT. Amino acids: CASSDPSVALSDTQYF. The whole variable domain, filled in from reference TRBV2 and TRBJ2-3, reads EPEVTQTPSHQVTQMGQEVILRCVPISNHLYFYWYRQILGQKVEFLVSFYNNEISEKSEIFDDQFSVERPDGSNFTLKIRSTKLEDSAMYFCASSDPSVALSDTQYFGPGTRLTVL.

Concerning this clone itself: One end of the junction fails to match germline, which may point to a read error. The rearrangement uses TRBV14 and TRBJ1-6, with TRBD1 as a possible D gene (5 bases). The germline V gene has CDR1 SGHDN and CDR2 FVKESK. There are 18 residues in the CDR3. In nucleotides, the CDR3 is TGTGCCAGCAACCAAGATCAAGGTTCGGGCGCACGGGGCTCACCCCTCCACTTT. Encoded protein: CASNQDQGSGARGSPLHF.

The chain recombines TRBV25-1 with TRBJ1-3; D remains unclear. Trimming shortened V by 6 bases and J by 1 base, and 10 bases separated the two germline ends. The CDR3 totals 14 residues. Germline-derived CDR1 and CDR2 are MGHDK and SYGVNS. Here the CDR3 DNA reads TGTGCCAGCAGAGACGGGAGTTCTGGAAACACCATATATTTT. As protein: CASRDGSSGNTIYF.

The CDR3 DNA reads as TGTGCCAGCAGCTTAGTCACCGGGGGAGAGACCCAGTACTTC. Translated: CASSLVTGGETQYF. The chain employs TRBV7-6 and TRBJ2-5; possible D gene TRBD2, 6 bases. Germline V gene sequence: CDR1 SGHVS, CDR2 FNYEAQ. V lost 1 base and J 4 bases, leaving 10 bases between the germline ends. CDR3 length: 14 amino acids.

The V gene is TRBV2, the J gene TRBJ2-3, with D unresolved. Germline V lookup: CDR1 SNHLY, CDR2 FYNNEI. Trimming took off 2 bases at V and 2 bases at J, with 17 bases between the two ends. The CDR3 sequence is 17 residues long. CDR3 protein: CASSESTDLPTTDTQYF. CDR3 nucleotides: TGTGCCAGCAGTGAATCGACGGACCTACCAACCACAGATACGCAGTATTTT. The variable domain in full, with the rest retrieved from reference TRBV2 and TRBJ2-3, is EPEVTQTPSHQVTQMGQEVILRCVPISNHLYFYWYRQILGQKVEFLVSFYNNEISEKSEIFDDQFSVERPDGSNFTLKIRSTKLEDSAMYFCASSESTDLPTTDTQYFGPGTRLTVL.